The 23 T cell receptor beta chains reported below all come from one sample, sequenced in a study of T cells in Graves' hyperthyroidism and ophthalmopathy. TCR beta CDR3 regions were amplified from RNA. The TCR CDR3 first-round RT-PCR relied on the HTBI primer set. TCRdb analysed the multiplex PCR reads with MiXCR anew, one entry per CDR3 protein. The table shows about 180,000 distinct CDR3 sequences, with approximately 9% occurring only once. The sequencing input was blood. The receptors were gathered from a woman between 18 and 29 years old with Graves' hyperthyroidism that later progressed to Graves' ophthalmopathy.

Concerning this clonotype: A much more abundant neighbour one base away suggests this may be a read error. The rearrangement uses TRBV12-3 or TRBV12-4 and TRBJ2-1; TRBD2 matches 7 bases. This CDR3 contains 15 residues. CDR3 sequence (DNA): TGTGCCAGCAGTTTTCGAGCGGGGAGCTACAATAAGCAGTTCTTC. This gives the protein CASSFRAGSYNKQFF.

This rearrangement joins TRBV28 to TRBJ1-2; TRBD1 aligns across 8 bases. The CDR3 spans 14 residues. The V segment lost 5 bases and the J segment 2 bases; nucleotides outside the gene matches: 4. Germline lookup yields CDR1 MDHEN and CDR2 SYDVKM. DNA of the CDR3: TGTGCCAGCAGTCGACAGGGGTCCAACTATGGCTACACCTTC. Its protein product is CASSRQGSNYGYTF.

This clonotype was detected many times. J is TRBJ2-1 and V is TRBV12-3 or TRBV12-4; no clear D. The CDR3 spans 11 residues. The V end lost 5 bases, the J end lost 10 bases, and 9 bases lay between the germline ends. The CDR3 spells CASSQGQEQFF. For the CDR3, the DNA is TGTGCCAGCAGTCAAGGTCAAGAGCAGTTCTTC.

This clonotype has at least ten counts. Here the CDR3 reads CASSPIRGVLYEQYF. CDR3 nucleotides: TGTGCCAGCAGTCCTATTAGGGGCGTTCTCTACGAGCAGTACTTC. The V and J genes are TRBV11-2 and TRBJ2-7, with D possibly TRBD1 on 5 matching bases. Germline V gene data show CDR1 as SGHAT and CDR2 as FQNNGV. The CDR3 loop spans 15 amino acids. Trimming took 6 bases from V and 3 from J, leaving 18 bases between them. The full variable domain, completed using reference TRBV11-2 and TRBJ2-7, is EAGVAQSPRYKIIEKRQSVAFWCNPISGHATLYWYQQILGQGPKLLIQFQNNGVVDDSQLPKDRFSAERLKGVDSTLKIQPAKLEDSAVYLCASSPIRGVLYEQYFGPGTRLTVT.

This clonotype appeared many times. The V and J genes are TRBV7-9 and TRBJ2-3; TRBD2 matches 11 bases. Germline CDR1 and CDR2: SEHNR and FQNEAQ (reference sequence). V trimming: 6 bases; J trimming: 6 bases; junction bases outside the gene matches: 5. This CDR3 comprises 14 residues. The CDR3 coding sequence is TGTGCCAGCAGGAGACTAGCGGGAAGGGATACGCAGTATTTT. It is translated as CASRRLAGRDTQYF. Variable domain in full (rest from reference TRBV7-9 and TRBJ2-3): DTGVSQNPRHKITKRGQNVTFRCDPISEHNRLYWYRQTLGQGPEFLTYFQNEAQLEKSRLLSDRFSAERPKGSFSTLEIQRTEQGDSAMYLCASRRLAGRDTQYFGPGTRLTVL.

The chain has TRBV4-1 and TRBJ1-2, with unresolved D. Looked up from germline, CDR1 is MGHRA and CDR2 is YSYEKL. Trimming stripped 0 bases from V and 0 bases from J, with 26 bases between. This CDR3 contains 21 residues. The CDR3 DNA reads as TGCGCCAGCAGCCAAGATACCCCTTTTTATGCCCTTACTGATACTAACTATGGCTACACCTTC. Encoded protein: CASSQDTPFYALTDTNYGYTF.

This clonotype has only a few counts. This CDR3 is CASSQVWAAGISYNEQFF. In DNA, the CDR3 is TGTGCCAGCAGCCAAGTCTGGGCCGCCGGTATCTCCTACAATGAGCAGTTCTTC. This chain connects TRBV3-1 to TRBJ2-1; D gene uncertain. Germline assignment: CDR1 LGHDT and CDR2 YNNKEL (reference sequence). Trimming took off 1 base at V and 0 bases at J, with 16 bases between the two ends. The CDR3 runs 18 residues.

The chain is built from TRBV5-6 and TRBJ2-4, with a tentative D call TRBD2 (5 bases). The CDR3 sequence is 20 residues long. The V gene lost 1 base and the J gene lost 1 base, with 24 bases spanning the gap. Germline lookup yields CDR1 SGHDT and CDR2 YYEEEE. The CDR3 spells CASSLTDYTYSPEAKNIQYF. CDR3 DNA sequence: TGTGCCAGCAGCTTGACTGACTATACTTACTCTCCAGAGGCCAAAAACATTCAGTACTTC.

Only a few counts were recorded for this clonotype. The chain combines TRBV6-2 or TRBV6-3 with TRBJ2-7; 8 nucleotides line up with TRBD2. The CDR3 covers 15 residues. Germline CDR1 reads MNHEY; CDR2 reads SVGEGT. Germline trimming cut 6 bases from V and 4 bases from J; bases unmatched to any gene: 11. CDR3 nucleotides: TGTGCCAGCAGCCGCGCGGGGGGAGCCGGTTACGAGCAGTACTTC. Its protein is CASSRAGGAGYEQYF.

This clonotype occurred many times. The V and J genes are TRBV27 and TRBJ2-3, with D perhaps TRBD1 or TRBD2 (5 bases each). The V and J ends lost 2 bases and 4 bases respectively, with 13 bases between them. This CDR3 region has 15 residues. Looked up from germline, CDR1 is MNHEY and CDR2 is SMNVEV (reference sequence). The CDR3 sequence: CASSLRDPRADTQYF. The CDR3 coding sequence is TGTGCCAGCAGTTTAAGGGACCCGAGGGCAGATACGCAGTATTTT.

This clonotype occurred a few times. The gene calls are TRBV6-4 and TRBJ2-6; the match to TRBD2 covers 7 bases. CDR3 length: 16 residues. The germline V gene encodes CDR1 MRHNA and CDR2 SNTAGT. Losses at the gene ends were 1 base for V and 0 bases for J; bases not matched to a gene: 0. In DNA form, the CDR3 reads TGTGCCAGCAGTGACTTAGCGGGCTCTGGGGCCAACGTCCTGACTTTC. This encodes CASSDLAGSGANVLTF.

This clonotype was observed at least ten times. The V call is TRBV4-2, the J call TRBJ2-1, with TRBD2 matching over 11 bases. This CDR3 is built from 17 residues. CDR1 and CDR2 (germline): LGHNA, YNFKEQ. After removal of 0 bases from V and 7 bases from J, the junction contained 8 bases not matched to a gene. In DNA form, the CDR3 reads TGTGCCAGCAGCCAAGATCTATTCCTAGCGGGGGGAAATGAGCAGTTCTTC. Protein sequence: CASSQDLFLAGGNEQFF.

This clonotype was detected a few times. The rearrangement uses TRBV7-9 and TRBJ1-2; no definite D call. The CDR3 extends over 13 amino acids. Germline V CDR1 and CDR2: SEHNR, FQNEAQ (reference sequence). Deletions cut 3 bases from V and 6 bases from J, with 11 bases between. The CDR3 loop reads CASSLDGSHGYTF. In DNA form, the CDR3 reads TGTGCCAGCAGCTTGGACGGCAGCCATGGCTACACCTTC.

In its sample, this clonotype was seen many times. J is TRBJ1-1 and V is TRBV12-3 or TRBV12-4; perhaps TRBD1 as D (5 bases). The CDR3 loop spans 14 amino acids. Trimming shortened V by 7 bases and J by 1 base, and 13 bases separated the two germline ends. Written as DNA, the CDR3 is TGTGCCAGCACCCTTACCGGGGGGAACACTGAAGCTTTCTTT. It codes for CASTLTGGNTEAFF.

Many counts were recorded for this clonotype. This sequence joins TRBV29-1 and TRBJ2-1; 12 bases are a match to TRBD2. This CDR3 is built from 13 residues. Germline lookup yields CDR1 SQVTM and CDR2 ANQGSEA. Trimming took 4 bases from V and 9 from J; bases not matched to a gene: 4. The CDR3 DNA sequence: TGCAGCGTTGGACTAGCGGGGGATGCTGAGCAGTTCTTC. Translated, it gives CSVGLAGDAEQFF.

This clonotype was detected ten times or more. This rearrangement joins TRBV7-2 to TRBJ2-1; D remains unclear. This CDR3 spans 15 amino acids. Trimming shortened V by 5 bases and J by 6 bases, and 17 bases separated the two germline ends. Germline CDR1 SGHTA, CDR2 FQGNSA. The CDR3 sequence: CASSPRDKVVNEQFF. As DNA, the CDR3 is TGTGCCAGCAGCCCCCGTGATAAGGTGGTCAATGAGCAGTTCTTC.

In this sample, this clonotype turned up a few times. It may be a read error: a sequence one base away is much more abundant. This rearrangement joins TRBV20-1 to TRBJ1-5; tentatively, D is TRBD1 (5 bases). Per the germline V gene, CDR1 is DFQATT and CDR2 is SNEGSKA (reference sequence). CDR3 length equals 14 residues. CDR3 nucleotide sequence: TGCAGTGCTACCATCGACAGTTCCAATCAGCCCCGGCATTTT. Encoded protein: CSATIDSSNQPRHF.

This clonotype was seen ten or more times. The chain combines TRBV3-1 with TRBJ2-2; the D is unclear. V dropped 3 bases and J dropped 3 bases, with 11 bases sitting between them. CDR3 length: 15 amino acids. The germline V gene has CDR1 LGHDT and CDR2 YNNKEL (reference sequence). The CDR3 here is CASSHQDGYTGELFF. The CDR3, as DNA: TGTGCCAGCAGCCATCAGGACGGGTACACCGGGGAGCTGTTTTTT.

The chain recombines TRBV7-3 with TRBJ2-1; D not resolved. Per the germline V gene, CDR1 is SGHTA and CDR2 is FQGTGA. The CDR3 has 14 residues. Trimming removed 6 bases at V and 5 bases at J, with 14 bases between. The CDR3 coding sequence is TGTGCCAGCAGTATGGAGTTGGACCACAATGAGCAGTTCTTC. Translating it yields CASSMELDHNEQFF.

Comment on this clonotype: An end of the junction differs from the germline gene, which may be a read error. The chain has TRBV5-5 and TRBJ1-2; D is undetermined. CDR3 length: 15 residues. Germline loops: CDR1 SGHKS, CDR2 YYEKEE (reference sequence). The CDR3 loop reads CASGLSEGEDYGYTF. CDR3 nucleotide sequence: TGTGCCAGCGGCTTGTCGGAGGGTGAGGACTATGGCTACACCTTC. Supplemented by reference TRBV5-5 and TRBJ1-2, the full variable domain reads DAGVTQSPTHLIKTRGQQVTLRCSPISGHKSVSWYQQVLGQGPQFIFQYYEKEERGRGNFPDRFSARQFPNYSSELNVNALLLGDSALYLCASGLSEGEDYGYTFGSGTRLTVV.

This clonotype occurred many times. The chain employs TRBV11-2 and TRBJ2-1; D unresolved. The germline V and J ends were trimmed by 7 bases and 4 bases, with 17 bases remaining between them. The CDR3 length is 15 residues. Germline CDR1 reads SGHAT; CDR2 reads FQNNGV. The CDR3 loop reads CASTITAIIYNEQFF. The CDR3 DNA reads as TGTGCCAGCACCATCACTGCGATCATATACAATGAGCAGTTCTTC.

Many counts were recorded for this clonotype. The chain joins TRBV12-3 or TRBV12-4 to TRBJ2-5, with D possibly matching TRBD1 (5 bases). This CDR3 comprises 13 residues. The ends were cut back, 4 bases at V and 4 bases at J, with 10 bases in the middle. The CDR3 region is CASSSTGVETQYF. CDR3 DNA: TGTGCCAGCAGTTCCACAGGAGTAGAGACCCAGTACTTC.

This clonotype was found many times. Written as DNA, the CDR3 is TGTGCCAGCAGCCCCCCGTGGGAGCGAATCAATGAGCAGTTCTTC. Amino acids: CASSPPWERINEQFF. The V and J genes are TRBV7-9 and TRBJ2-1; weak D call: TRBD2 (5 bases). This CDR3 is 15 amino acids long. The V end was cut by 5 bases, the J end by 6 bases, with 17 bases between. The germline V gene has CDR1 SEHNR and CDR2 FQNEAQ (reference sequence).